The 19 T cell receptor beta chains given below trace back to one sample, sequenced in a study of blood T cell repertoires in COVID-19. Sequencing was performed with immunoSEQ multiplex PCR; in TCRdb, only in-frame clones are kept and a portion is missing. The profile covers 40,000 to 50,000 clones, with 86% appearing a single time and approximately 2% taken by the ten largest. Sequenced sample: peripheral blood. The receptor set was obtained from a woman in her sixties with acute or convalescent COVID-19.

The V call is TRBV13, the J call TRBJ1-3, with D maybe TRBD1 (6 bases). Trimming shortened V by 5 bases and J by 0 bases, and 11 bases separated the two germline ends. This CDR3 contains 15 residues. Germline values: CDR1 PRHDT, CDR2 FYEKMQ (reference sequence). Here the CDR3 reads CASSPTDSSGNTIYF. DNA for the CDR3: TGTGCCAGCAGCCCGACGGACAGCTCTGGAAACACCATATATTTT.

The chain has TRBV9 and TRBJ2-1; 8 positions match TRBD2. J gave up 8 bases and V 4 bases, and 11 bases lay outside the gene matches. The CDR3 has 15 amino acids. Germline assignment: CDR1 SGDLS and CDR2 YYNGEE. The CDR3 reads CASSPMIGTSHEQFF. CDR3 bases: TGTGCCAGCAGCCCGATGATAGGGACTAGTCATGAGCAGTTCTTC.

This chain connects TRBV5-1 to TRBJ1-1; 7 nucleotides align to TRBD1. V gave up 7 bases and J gave up 1 base; unmatched junction bases: 7. CDR3 size: 14 residues. The germline V gene has CDR1 SGHRS and CDR2 YFSETQ. The CDR3 DNA reads as TGCGCCAGCGTCTCCGGGACAGCGAACACTGAAGCTTTCTTT. Protein: CASVSGTANTEAFF. The full variable domain, rest sourced from reference TRBV5-1 and TRBJ1-1, is KAGVTQTPRYLIKTRGQQVTLSCSPISGHRSVSWYQQTPGQGLQFLFEYFSETQRNKGNFPGRFSGRQFSNSRSEMNVSTLELGDSALYLCASVSGTANTEAFFGQGTRLTVV.

The V gene is TRBV6-5, the J gene TRBJ1-2; no definite D call. The CDR3 spans 11 residues. Looked up from germline, CDR1 is MNHEY and CDR2 is SVGAGI. Trimming left V 6 bases short and J 5 bases short, with 7 bases between. CDR3 in amino acids: CASSSGYGYTF. DNA for the CDR3: TGTGCCAGCAGCAGCGGATATGGCTACACCTTC.

In its sample, this clone ranks as medium-sized (0.01 to 0.1%). Different DNA sequences within this sample yield the same CDR3. V and J are TRBV27 and TRBJ2-1; tentative D call: TRBD1 (5 bases). Germline CDR1 reads MNHEY; CDR2 reads SMNVEV (reference sequence). Trimming left V 4 bases short and J 0 bases short, with 13 bases between. CDR3 size: 16 residues. The CDR3 DNA reads TGTGCCAGCAGTTCCCAGGGTTTTAGCTCCTACAATGAGCAGTTCTTC. This gives the protein CASSSQGFSSYNEQFF.

The chain has TRBV7-2 and TRBJ1-5; 8 bases align to TRBD1. The CDR3 length is 15 residues. Per the germline V gene, CDR1 is SGHTA and CDR2 is FQGNSA. Trimming removed 6 bases from V and 6 bases from J; junction bases left unmatched: 10. The CDR3 loop reads CASSLDRALGQPQHF. As DNA, the CDR3 is TGTGCCAGCAGTTTGGACAGGGCCCTAGGTCAGCCCCAGCATTTT.

This sequence joins TRBV4-1 and TRBJ2-1; TRBD2 aligns across 8 bases. V lost 4 bases to trimming and J lost 5 bases; unmatched junction nucleotides: 19. Germline V CDR1 and CDR2: MGHRA, YSYEKL. The CDR3 is 19 amino acids. The CDR3 coding sequence is TGCGCCAGCAGCCCCTCGGCCGGGCCGCGGGGGGTAGGAGACAATGAGCAGTTCTTC. It translates to CASSPSAGPRGVGDNEQFF.

The J gene is TRBJ1-2, the V gene TRBV6-1; D gene uncertain. The ends were cut back, 1 base at V and 13 bases at J, with 16 bases in the middle. In germline, CDR1 is MNHNS, CDR2 SASEGT. The CDR3 is 13 residues long. CDR3 nucleotides: TGTGCCAGCAGTGAAGTGTGGACGGACTTGGCCACCTTC. It yields the protein CASSEVWTDLATF.

V and J are TRBV7-2 and TRBJ2-1; possibly TRBD1 for D (5 bases). The CDR3 has 13 residues. V lost 3 bases, J lost 2 bases, and 5 bases lay in between. Germline lookup yields CDR1 SGHTA and CDR2 FQGNSA. For the CDR3, the DNA is TGTGCCAGCAGCTTGGACACCTACAATGAGCAGTTCTTC. It translates to CASSLDTYNEQFF.

The rearrangement joins TRBV28 to TRBJ1-1, with TRBD1 as a possible D gene (6 bases). V was trimmed by 6 bases and J by 3 bases, leaving 23 bases between them. Germline-derived CDR1 and CDR2 are MDHEN and SYDVKM. The CDR3 sequence is 17 residues long. This CDR3 reads CASSIATQGGWDTEAFF. DNA of the CDR3: TGTGCCAGCAGCATAGCAACACAGGGCGGATGGGACACTGAAGCTTTCTTT.

The chain has TRBV28 and TRBJ1-2; 7 bases line up with TRBD1. The trim removed 7 bases at V and 3 bases at J, leaving 8 bases unmatched. The CDR3 extends over 14 amino acids. Looked up from germline, CDR1 is MDHEN and CDR2 is SYDVKM. The CDR3 loop is CASTGQELYYGYTF. DNA of the CDR3: TGTGCCAGCACCGGACAGGAACTTTACTATGGCTACACCTTC.

CDR3 region: CASSSGQRNTEAFF. Written as DNA, the CDR3 is TGTGCCAGCAGCTCCGGACAGAGGAACACTGAAGCTTTCTTT. The chain carries TRBV7-2 and TRBJ1-1, with a possible D match to TRBD1 (6 bases). Germline assignment: CDR1 SGHTA and CDR2 FQGNSA. Trimming left V 4 bases short and J 1 base short, with 10 bases between. The CDR3 sequence is 14 residues long. Supplemented by reference TRBV7-2 and TRBJ1-1, the full variable domain reads GAGVSQSPSNKVTEKGKDVELRCDPISGHTALYWYRQSLGQGLEFLIYFQGNSAPDKSGLPSDRFSAERTGGSVSTLTIQRTQQEDSAVYLCASSSGQRNTEAFFGQGTRLTVV.

The chain employs TRBV6-5 and TRBJ1-4, with D unclear. The germline gives CDR1 MNHEY, CDR2 SVGAGI. The CDR3 contains 15 residues. Between the trimmed V and J ends, which lost 7 bases and 8 bases, there was a span of 20 bases. The CDR3, as DNA: TGTGCCAGCAATACCGGCGGTCCGAATGGGGAAAAACTGTTTTTT. This sequence encodes CASNTGGPNGEKLFF.

The rearrangement joins TRBV11-2 to TRBJ2-5, with a tentative D call TRBD2 (6 bases). Germline CDR1 and CDR2: SGHAT and FQNNGV. The CDR3 has 14 amino acids. Deletions cut 5 bases from V and 7 bases from J, with 17 bases between. The chain's CDR3 is CASSPRPLGGTQYF. The CDR3, as DNA: TGTGCCAGCAGCCCCCGACCATTGGGGGGGACCCAGTACTTC.

The chain joins TRBV4-1 to TRBJ1-4; unclear D gene. Trimming took 1 base from V and 5 from J, leaving 11 bases between them. Per germline, CDR1 MGHRA and CDR2 YSYEKL. The CDR3 extends over 15 amino acids. As DNA, the CDR3 is TGCGCCAGCAGCCAAGTCGCCGGGAGAAATGAAAAACTGTTTTTT. Encoded protein: CASSQVAGRNEKLFF.

This clone came up once. This rearrangement joins TRBV10-2 to TRBJ1-3; 7 nucleotides align to TRBD1. The CDR3 has 14 residues. Germline V gene data show CDR1 as WSHSY and CDR2 as SAAADI. V dropped 5 bases and J dropped 3; count of bases not matched to a gene: 4. Here the CDR3 DNA reads TGCGCCAGCAGTAGGGGGACAGATGGAAACACCATATATTTT. It encodes CASSRGTDGNTIYF.

The gene calls are TRBV6-5 and TRBJ1-2; no firm D call. Germline V gene sequence: CDR1 MNHEY, CDR2 SVGAGI. V was pared by 6 bases and J by 2 bases, with 16 bases between. This CDR3 is built from 15 residues. The CDR3 loop is CASSRDSAGNYGYTF. The CDR3 nucleotides are TGTGCCAGCAGCCGCGACTCCGCCGGGAACTATGGCTACACCTTC.

This clone has just one count. The chain employs TRBV6-5 and TRBJ1-1; D might be TRBD1 (6 bases). This CDR3 has 14 amino acids. V was pared by 6 bases and J by 4 bases, with 15 bases between. Germline CDR1 is MNHEY and CDR2 is SVGAGI. CDR3 nucleotide sequence: TGTGCCAGCAGGACGGGGGGCCAGCGCACTGAAGCTTTCTTT. Protein sequence: CASRTGGQRTEAFF.

This clone appeared a few times. V is TRBV5-1 and J is TRBJ1-4; D remains ambiguous. CDR1 SGHRS and CDR2 YFSETQ come from the germline V gene. The CDR3 spans 17 residues. V lost 1 base and J lost 2, with 15 bases in between. This CDR3 is CASSLSYGDTTNEKLFF. DNA of the CDR3: TGCGCCAGCAGCTTGTCTTATGGTGACACGACTAATGAAAAACTGTTTTTT.